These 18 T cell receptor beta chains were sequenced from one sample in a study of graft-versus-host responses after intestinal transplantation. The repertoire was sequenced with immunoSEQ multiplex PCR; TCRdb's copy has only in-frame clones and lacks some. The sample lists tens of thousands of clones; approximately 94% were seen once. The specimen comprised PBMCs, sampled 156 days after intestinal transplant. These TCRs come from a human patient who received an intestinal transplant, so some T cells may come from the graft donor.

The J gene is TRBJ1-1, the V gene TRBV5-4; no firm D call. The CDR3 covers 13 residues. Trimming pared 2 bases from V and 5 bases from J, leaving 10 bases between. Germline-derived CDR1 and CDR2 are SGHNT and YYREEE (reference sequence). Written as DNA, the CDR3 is TGTGCCAGCAGCTTCGTTGGGTATACTGAAGCTTTCTTT. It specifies CASSFVGYTEAFF.

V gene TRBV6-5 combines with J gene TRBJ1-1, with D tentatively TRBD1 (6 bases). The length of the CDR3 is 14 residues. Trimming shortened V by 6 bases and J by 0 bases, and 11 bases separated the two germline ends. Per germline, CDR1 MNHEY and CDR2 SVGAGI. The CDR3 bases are TGTGCCAGCAGGTACAGGGACATGAACACTGAAGCTTTCTTT. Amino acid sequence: CASRYRDMNTEAFF.

The CDR3 here is CASSTSSGDEQFF. CDR3 bases: TGTGCCAGTAGTACTAGCAGTGGCGATGAGCAGTTCTTC. The gene calls are TRBV19 and TRBJ2-1; maybe TRBD2 (5 bases). The CDR3 is made up of 13 amino acids. The V end was cut by 4 bases, the J end by 8 bases, with 12 bases between. The germline V gene has CDR1 LNHDA and CDR2 SQIVND (reference sequence). The whole variable domain, remainder taken from reference TRBV19 and TRBJ2-1, is DGGITQSPKYLFRKEGQNVTLSCEQNLNHDAMYWYRQDPGQGLRLIYYSQIVNDFQKGDIAEGYSVSREKKESFPLTVTSAQKNPTAFYLCASSTSSGDEQFFGPGTRLTVL.

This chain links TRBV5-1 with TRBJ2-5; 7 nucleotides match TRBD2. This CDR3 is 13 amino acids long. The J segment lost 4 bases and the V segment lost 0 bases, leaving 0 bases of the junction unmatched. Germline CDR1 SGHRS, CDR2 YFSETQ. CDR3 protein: CASSLGTRETQYF. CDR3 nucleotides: TGCGCCAGCAGCTTGGGGACTAGAGAGACCCAGTACTTC.

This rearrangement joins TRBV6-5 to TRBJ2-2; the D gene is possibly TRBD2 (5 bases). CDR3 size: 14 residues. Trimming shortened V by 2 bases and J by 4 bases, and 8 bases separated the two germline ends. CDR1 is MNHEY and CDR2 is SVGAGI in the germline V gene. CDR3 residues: CASSYRRVTGELFF. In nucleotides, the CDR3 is TGTGCCAGCAGTTACCGGCGGGTCACCGGGGAGCTGTTTTTT.

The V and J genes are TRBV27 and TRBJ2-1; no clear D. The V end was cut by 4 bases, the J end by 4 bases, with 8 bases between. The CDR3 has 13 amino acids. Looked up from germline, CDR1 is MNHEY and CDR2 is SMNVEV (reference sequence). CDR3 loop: CASSYGLYNEQFF. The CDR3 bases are TGTGCCAGCAGTTACGGGCTATACAATGAGCAGTTCTTC.

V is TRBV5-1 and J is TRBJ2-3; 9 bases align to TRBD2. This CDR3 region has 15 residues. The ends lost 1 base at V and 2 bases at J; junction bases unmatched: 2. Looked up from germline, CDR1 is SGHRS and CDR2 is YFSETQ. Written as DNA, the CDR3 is TGCGCCAGCAGCTTGTTAGCGGGAGTCACAGATACGCAGTATTTT. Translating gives CASSLLAGVTDTQYF.

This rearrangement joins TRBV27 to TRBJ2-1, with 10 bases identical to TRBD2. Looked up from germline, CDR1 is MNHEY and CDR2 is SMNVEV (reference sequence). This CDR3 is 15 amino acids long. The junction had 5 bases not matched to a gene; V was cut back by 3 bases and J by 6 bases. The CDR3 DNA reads TGTGCCAGCAGTTTGGGCGGGACTAGCGTCAATGAGCAGTTCTTC. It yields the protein CASSLGGTSVNEQFF.

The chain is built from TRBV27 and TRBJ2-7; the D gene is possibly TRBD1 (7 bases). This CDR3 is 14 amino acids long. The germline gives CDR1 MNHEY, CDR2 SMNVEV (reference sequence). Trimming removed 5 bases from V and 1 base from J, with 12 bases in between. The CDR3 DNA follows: TGTGCCAGCAGTCTGGAGGGGGCGTCCTACGAGCAGTACTTC. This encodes CASSLEGASYEQYF.

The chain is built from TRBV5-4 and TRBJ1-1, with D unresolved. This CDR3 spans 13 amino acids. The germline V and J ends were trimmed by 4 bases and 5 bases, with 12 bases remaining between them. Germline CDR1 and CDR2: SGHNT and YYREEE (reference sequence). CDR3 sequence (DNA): TGTGCCAGCAGCCCGCGCTGGGGAACTGAAGCTTTCTTT. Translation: CASSPRWGTEAFF.

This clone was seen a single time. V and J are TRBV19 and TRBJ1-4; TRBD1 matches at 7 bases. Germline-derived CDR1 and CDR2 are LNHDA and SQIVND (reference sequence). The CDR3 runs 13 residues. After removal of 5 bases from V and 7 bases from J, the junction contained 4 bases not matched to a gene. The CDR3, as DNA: TGTGCCAGTAGTTTGCAGGGGGGTGAAAAACTGTTTTTT. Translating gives CASSLQGGEKLFF.

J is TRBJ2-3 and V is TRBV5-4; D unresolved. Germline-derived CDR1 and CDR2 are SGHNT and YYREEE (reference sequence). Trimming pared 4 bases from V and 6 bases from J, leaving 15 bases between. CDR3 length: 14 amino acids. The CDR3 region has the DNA TGTGCCAGCAGCACCGGTCTTGGTGGGGATACGCAGTATTTT. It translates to CASSTGLGGDTQYF.

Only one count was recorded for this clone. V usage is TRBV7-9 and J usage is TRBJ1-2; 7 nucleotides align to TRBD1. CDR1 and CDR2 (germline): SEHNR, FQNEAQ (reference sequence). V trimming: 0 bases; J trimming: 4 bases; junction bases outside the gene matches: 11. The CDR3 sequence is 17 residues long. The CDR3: CASSLAQGKVTGYGYTF. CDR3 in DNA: TGTGCCAGCAGCTTAGCACAGGGGAAAGTAACAGGCTATGGCTACACCTTC.

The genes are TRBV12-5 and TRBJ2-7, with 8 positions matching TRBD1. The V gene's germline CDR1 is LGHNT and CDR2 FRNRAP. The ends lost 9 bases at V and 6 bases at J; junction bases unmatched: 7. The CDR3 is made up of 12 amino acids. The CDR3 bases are TGTGCTAGGACAGGGGAAAGTCGCGAGCAGTACTTC. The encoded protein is CARTGESREQYF.

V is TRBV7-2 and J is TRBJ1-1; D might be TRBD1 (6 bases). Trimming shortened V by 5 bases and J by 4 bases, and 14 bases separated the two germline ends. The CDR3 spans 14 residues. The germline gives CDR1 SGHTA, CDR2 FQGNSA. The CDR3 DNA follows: TGTGCCAGCAGCCCTACGACAGGTGCCACTGAAGCTTTCTTT. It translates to CASSPTTGATEAFF.

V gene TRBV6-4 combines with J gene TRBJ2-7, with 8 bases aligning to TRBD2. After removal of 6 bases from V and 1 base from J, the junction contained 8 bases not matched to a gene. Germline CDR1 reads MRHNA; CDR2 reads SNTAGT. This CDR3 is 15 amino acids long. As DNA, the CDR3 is TGTGCCAGCAGGGGAACTCGGGGGGGGTCCTACGAGCAGTACTTC. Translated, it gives CASRGTRGGSYEQYF.

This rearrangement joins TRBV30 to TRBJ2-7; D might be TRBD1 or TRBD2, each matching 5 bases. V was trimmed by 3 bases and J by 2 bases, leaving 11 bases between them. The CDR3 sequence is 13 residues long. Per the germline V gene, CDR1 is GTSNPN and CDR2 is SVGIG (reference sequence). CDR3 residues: CAWSPGTAYEQYF. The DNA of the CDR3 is TGTGCCTGGAGCCCCGGGACGGCCTACGAGCAGTACTTC. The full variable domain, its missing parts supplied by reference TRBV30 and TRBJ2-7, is SQTIHQWPATLVQPVGSPLSLECTVEGTSNPNLYWYRQAAGRGLQLLFYSVGIGQISSEVPQNLSASRPQDRQFILSSKKLLLSDSGFYLCAWSPGTAYEQYFGPGTRLTVT.

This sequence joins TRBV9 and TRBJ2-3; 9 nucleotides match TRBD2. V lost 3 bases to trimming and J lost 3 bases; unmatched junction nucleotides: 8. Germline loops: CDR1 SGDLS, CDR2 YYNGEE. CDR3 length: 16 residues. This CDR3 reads CASSAERGAGTDTQYF. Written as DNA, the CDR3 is TGTGCCAGCAGCGCAGAGCGGGGGGCGGGGACAGATACGCAGTATTTT.